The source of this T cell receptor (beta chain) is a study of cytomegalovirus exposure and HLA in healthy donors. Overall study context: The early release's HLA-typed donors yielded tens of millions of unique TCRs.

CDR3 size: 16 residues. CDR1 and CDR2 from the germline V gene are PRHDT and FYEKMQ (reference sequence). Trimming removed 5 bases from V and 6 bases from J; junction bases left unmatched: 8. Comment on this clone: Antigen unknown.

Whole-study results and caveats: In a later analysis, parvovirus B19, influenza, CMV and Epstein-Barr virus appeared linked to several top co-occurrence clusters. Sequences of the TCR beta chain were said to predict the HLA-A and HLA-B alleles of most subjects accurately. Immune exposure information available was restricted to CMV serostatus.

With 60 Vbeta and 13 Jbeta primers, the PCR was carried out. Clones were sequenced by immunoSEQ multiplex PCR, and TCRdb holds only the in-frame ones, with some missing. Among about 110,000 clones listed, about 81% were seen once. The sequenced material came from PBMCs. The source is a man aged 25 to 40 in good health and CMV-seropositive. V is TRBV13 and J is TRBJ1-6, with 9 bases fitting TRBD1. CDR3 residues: CASSARTGASNSPLHF. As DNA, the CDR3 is TGTGCCAGCAGCGCCCGGACAGGGGCTAGTAATTCACCCCTCCACTTT.